This passage covers 5 T cell receptor beta chains from one sample sequenced in a study of control samples from healthy donors and cancer patients. The assay was immunoSEQ multiplex PCR, and TCRdb's table has in-frame clones only and misses some. Among 100,000 to 120,000 clones, about 80% were seen once, and the ten largest hold 5% to 8.5%. The sample was blood. These receptor sequences come from a man between 18 and 29 years old in good health.

The chain is built from TRBV5-4 and TRBJ2-7; 12 positions agree with TRBD2. The J segment lost 3 bases and the V segment lost 4 bases, leaving 11 bases of the junction unmatched. Germline lookup yields CDR1 SGHNT and CDR2 YYREEE (reference sequence). This CDR3 has 17 residues. The CDR3 reads CASSRGASGGAVYEQYF. The CDR3 nucleotides are TGTGCCAGCAGCCGTGGGGCTAGCGGGGGGGCGGTCTACGAGCAGTACTTC.

CDR3: CASSAQGGPNEKLFF. The DNA of the CDR3 is TGTGCCAGCAGTGCGCAAGGGGGGCCTAATGAAAAACTGTTTTTT. This rearrangement joins TRBV28 to TRBJ1-4, with TRBD1 as a possible D gene (6 bases). This CDR3 is built from 15 residues. From germline, CDR1 is MDHEN and CDR2 SYDVKM. V was cut by 5 bases and J by 3 bases, with 13 bases left in between. Combining the CDR3 with reference TRBV28 and TRBJ1-4 gives the whole variable domain DVKVTQSSRYLVKRTGEKVFLECVQDMDHENMFWYRQDPGLGLRLIYFSYDVKMKEKGDIPEGYSVSREKKERFSLILESASTNQTSMYLCASSAQGGPNEKLFFGSGTQLSVL.

The rearrangement joins TRBV27 to TRBJ1-6; 8 nucleotides align to TRBD1. Trimming removed 6 bases from V and 6 bases from J; junction bases left unmatched: 4. This CDR3 contains 14 residues. Germline-derived CDR1 and CDR2 are MNHEY and SMNVEV (reference sequence). This CDR3 is CASRFGQGNSPLHF. The CDR3 nucleotides read TGTGCCAGCAGGTTCGGACAGGGTAATTCACCCCTCCACTTT.

The rearrangement uses TRBV10-2 and TRBJ2-1; D call uncertain. The CDR3 is 14 amino acids. Trimming left V 0 bases short and J 2 bases short, with 5 bases between. The V gene's germline CDR1 is WSHSY and CDR2 SAAADI. The CDR3 protein is CASSESRTYNEQFF. Written as DNA, the CDR3 is TGCGCCAGCAGTGAGTCCCGAACCTACAATGAGCAGTTCTTC.

The chain's CDR3 is CASSQGRGDNYGYTF. The CDR3 coding sequence is TGTGCCAGCAGCCAGGGTAGAGGGGATAACTATGGCTACACCTTC. The chain uses TRBV6-6 and TRBJ1-2; TRBD1 might be the D (5 bases). Germline CDR1 MNHNY, CDR2 SVGAGI (reference sequence). The V end was cut by 6 bases, the J end by 1 base, with 15 bases between. This CDR3 has 15 residues.